This T cell receptor beta chain derives from a study of blood T cell repertoires in COVID-19 (dated by TCRdb to 2020 to 2022). About the study as a whole: Samples covering the acute and convalescent phases of COVID-19 were provided by collaborators in the United States, Italy and Spain. The material from the prospective study consisted of cDNA or gDNA derived from T cells, B-cell-depleted T cells, or PBMCs. Subjects who had been exposed to COVID-19, were actively infected with it, or had recovered from it provided the deeply sampled blood TCRbeta repertoires that made up the dataset. A freely available public database, intended as a resource for researchers studying the immune response to SARS-CoV-2, is where the repertoires were released. Samples came from the ongoing ImmuneRACE study (first 160 participants) plus 1,254 subjects from 6 global collaborators. The sample metadata nearly always contained a de-identified subject ID, COVID-19 status, age in years and sex. Where available, HLA class I and class II types were obtained from metadata supplied by the sample provider rather than from assay-based typing. Paper-wide results and their limitations: Clinical and demographic metadata were provided uncurated, with the amount varying by source and participant.

V drops 3 bases and J drops 5 bases, leaving 13 bases in between. The cysteine opens and the phenylalanine closes a CDR3 of 15 amino acids. Of all the DNA, just the CDR3 is kept, 45 bases in frame from base 1. Taken from the germline V gene, the CDR1 and CDR2 loops are MGHRA and YSYEKL. Of note for this clone: Its target antigen remains unknown. No quality values exist for individual bases; no much larger clone is one base distant. Other DNA sequences within the sample encode an identical CDR3.

TCRbeta CDR3 regions were amplified from genomic DNA by means of the immunoSEQ Assay, a bias-controlled multiplex PCR. The paper's data handling went like this. Nucleated cell counts per sample were estimated from amplification of reference gene primers within the assay. Sequence reads were collapsed and filtered to measure the absolute abundance of every unique TCRbeta CDR3 rearrangement. For each sample, productive Simpson clonality was calculated as the square root of Simpson's diversity index across productive rearrangements. TCRdb stores this immuneACCESS table with in-frame sequences only. Part of the clones is absent; in the studies checked, under half of the shortfall reflects unresolved V genes, and no reason is known for the rest. D and trimming were read from the DNA, whereas the V and J calls and clone size are those reported in that table. This sample has 350,000 to 450,000 clones in its table, and just under 90% of those were observed once. The ten largest account for 1.5% to 2% of the sample.

Participants in the prospective study were aged about 18 to 89 years, lived in about two dozen United States geographic areas, and enrolled through a virtual design. In the prospective study, cohorts were assigned on the basis of participant-reported clinical history obtained from a screening survey and a study questionnaire. ImmuneRACE Cohort 3 recovered participants were defined by two consecutive negative NP/OP PCR tests, healthcare professional clearance, or symptom resolution. In the prospective study, whole blood, serum and a nasopharyngeal or oropharyngeal swab were collected from each participant by mobile phlebotomists. Additional blood draws and questionnaires over a 2-month period could optionally be provided by prospective study participants. Before DNA extraction, blood samples from the prospective study were shipped at room temperature or frozen.

The sample was PBMCs or T cells enriched from blood (not recorded which). The origin of this receptor is a woman aged 25 to 39 who had recovered from COVID-19. The sequence is built from TRBV4-1 and TRBJ2-2, and the D gene may be TRBD1, 6 bases matching. The nucleotide sequence reads as follows: TGCGCCAGCAGCCATTCTCAGGGGTTAACCGGGGAGCTGTTTTTT. This gives the protein CASSHSQGLTGELFF.